This paragraph covers one T cell receptor (beta chain) sequence. The target antigen is unknown. No conserved phenylalanine or tryptophan is present at the end of the CDR3, so a read error is the likely explanation. Three rounds of nested PCR, following a modified ARM-PCR protocol, produced the TCRbeta library. TCRdb re-called the multiplex PCR reads with MiXCR, one entry per CDR3 protein. The sample lists tens of thousands of distinct CDR3 sequences, about 60% seen once, with around 20% in the top ten. RNA was extracted from bulk tissue without any cell sorting. These data originate in a study of tumor and adjacent non-tumor tissue in lung cancer. Points from the study as a whole: Normal lung showed higher cumulative top 100 clone frequency than tumor.

The CDR3 covers 16 residues. Trimming pared 3 bases from V and 11 bases from J, leaving 28 bases between. In germline, CDR1 is SQVTM, CDR2 ANQGSEA. The sample was lung tumor tissue. This rearrangement joins TRBV29-1 to TRBJ1-2; D unclear. The TCR originated in a man in his forties or fifties with non-small cell lung cancer. CDR3 protein: CSVEYGCQTRKWGYTS. The CDR3 bases are TGCAGCGTTGAGTACGGATGTCAGACTAGGAAATGGGGTTACACCTCC.